Sequencing of this T cell receptor (beta chain) was carried out in a study of blood T cell repertoires in COVID-19. For the study at large: In each case, the material was cDNA or gDNA derived from T cells, B-cell-depleted T cells, or PBMCs.

TCRdb's copy holds only in-frame clones and misses some; the assay was immunoSEQ multiplex PCR. This sample has about 250,000 clones; roughly 85% occur once, and the top ten carry approximately 8.2%. Across roughly 25 US areas, participants ranged in age from about 18 to 100 years. Each participant's cohort was designated according to participant-reported clinical history. Germline CDR1 is MNHEY and CDR2 is SMNVEV (reference sequence). The CDR3 is 15 amino acids. V lost 6 bases, J lost 8 bases, and 10 bases stayed unmatched. The genes are TRBV27 and TRBJ2-1, with 10 bases fitting TRBD2. The sequenced sample was PBMCs or T cells enriched from blood (not recorded which). The receptor comes from a woman between 50 and 59 years old with acute COVID-19. This chain's CDR3 is CASRGEAGGFHEQFF. The CDR3 DNA is TGTGCCAGCAGGGGAGAAGCGGGGGGGTTTCATGAGCAGTTCTTC.